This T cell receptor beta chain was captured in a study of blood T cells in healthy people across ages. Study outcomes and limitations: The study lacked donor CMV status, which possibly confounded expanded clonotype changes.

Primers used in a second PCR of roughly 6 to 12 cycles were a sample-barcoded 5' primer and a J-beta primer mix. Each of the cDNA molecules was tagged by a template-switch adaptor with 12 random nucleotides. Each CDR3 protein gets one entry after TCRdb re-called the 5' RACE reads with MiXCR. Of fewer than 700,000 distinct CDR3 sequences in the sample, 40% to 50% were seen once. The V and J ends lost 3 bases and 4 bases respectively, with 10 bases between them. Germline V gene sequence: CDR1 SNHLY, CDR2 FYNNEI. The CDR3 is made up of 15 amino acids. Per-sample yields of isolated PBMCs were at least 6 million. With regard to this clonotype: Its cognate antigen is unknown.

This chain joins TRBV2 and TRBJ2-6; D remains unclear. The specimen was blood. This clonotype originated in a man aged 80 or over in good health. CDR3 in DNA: TGTGCCAGCAGTGAGGCGGTGCAAGGGGCCAACGTCCTGACTTTC. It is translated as CASSEAVQGANVLTF.